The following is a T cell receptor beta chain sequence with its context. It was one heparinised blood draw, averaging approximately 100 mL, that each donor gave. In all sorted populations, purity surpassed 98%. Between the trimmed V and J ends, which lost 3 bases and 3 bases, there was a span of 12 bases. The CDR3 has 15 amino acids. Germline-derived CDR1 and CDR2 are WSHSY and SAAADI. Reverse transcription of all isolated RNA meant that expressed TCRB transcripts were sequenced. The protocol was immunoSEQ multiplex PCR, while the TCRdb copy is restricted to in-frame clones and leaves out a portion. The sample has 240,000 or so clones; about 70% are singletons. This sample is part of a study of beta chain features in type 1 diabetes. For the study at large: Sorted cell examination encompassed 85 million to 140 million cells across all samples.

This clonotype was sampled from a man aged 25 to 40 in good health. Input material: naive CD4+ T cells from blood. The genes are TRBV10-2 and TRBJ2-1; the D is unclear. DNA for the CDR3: TGCGCCAGCAGTGACTACAACTCAAACTACAATGAGCAGTTCTTC. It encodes CASSDYNSNYNEQFF.